The clone carrying this T cell receptor beta chain was seen ten or more times. The antigen is unknown. Libraries of TCR beta came from iRepertoire HTBI primers plus Arm-PCR of CDR3 regions. TCRdb recomputed calls from the multiplex PCR reads with MiXCR, one row per CDR3 protein. This sample yields over 200,000 distinct CDR3 sequences, of which 18% are seen a single time; approximately 20% belongs to the top ten. These data come from a study of regulatory T cells in long-lasting Graves disease. Time point noted: newly diagnosed GD, antithyroid drugs for less than 3 months. Preparation of the TCR library used RNA extracted from PBMCs. Study-level points and caveats: New patients shared approximately 970 public clonotypes, and persistent patients shared more, with under 3,500.

V was cut by 0 bases and J by 1 base, with 10 bases left in between. CDR3 length equals 15 residues. In germline, CDR1 is DFQATT, CDR2 SNEGSKA (reference sequence). The sample was peripheral blood mononuclear cells (PBMCs), taken at new diagnosis, from a patient treated with antithyroid drugs. V gene TRBV20-1 combines with J gene TRBJ2-1; D may be TRBD2 (5 bases). This receptor was obtained from a female donor with Graves disease. The CDR3 bases are TGCAGTGCTAGAGAAACGGGGAGTTCCTACAATGAGCAGTTCTTC. Translated: CSARETGSSYNEQFF.